The rows below give T cell receptor beta chains drawn from one sample of a study of T cells expressing NK-cell markers. Using the 5' RACE reads, TCRdb records one entry per CDR3 protein without DNA. The record lists about 550,000 distinct CDR3 sequences, of which the ten most abundant hold 3% to 4.5%. The source material was blood T cells: a sorted CD56 or NKG2C T cell subset, CD4+ or CD8+ T cells, or bulk PBMC T cells (not recorded which). The source is a man aged 18 to 30 in good health. CDR3s include the opening cysteine and the closing phenylalanine or tryptophan. Fields, in order: J gene, V gene, CDR3 protein.

TRBJ1-1	TRBV7-2	CASSLTEAYEAFF
TRBJ1-5	TRBV6-1	CASSEFWLPNQPQHF
TRBJ2-1	TRBV20-1	CSAAGTSGSSVQFF
TRBJ2-5	TRBV6-6	CASSPRDRGGETQYF
TRBJ1-1	TRBV29-1	CSVERSSVGTGGLSTEAFF
TRBJ2-5	TRBV7-6	CASSLETSGQETQYF
TRBJ1-6	TRBV20-1	CSAKPGQGASPLHF
TRBJ2-3	TRBV5-4	CASSLASGTAGDTQYF
TRBJ2-3	TRBV11-3	CASRSTSSGRRVGTQYF
TRBJ1-5	TRBV24-1	CATSDSRQRDQPQHF
TRBJ2-1	TRBV20-1	CSAKSGGMGEQFF
TRBJ1-5	TRBV20-1	CSGRRGHSRNSNQPQHF
TRBJ2-1	TRBV4-1	CASSQDGGNSYNEQFF
TRBJ2-5	TRBV12-3/TRBV12-4	CASSLRAGGEAQYF
TRBJ2-7	TRBV20-1	CSAILLTSGIPYEQYF
TRBJ2-5	TRBV12-3/TRBV12-4	CASRSREGRQETQYF
TRBJ2-1	TRBV12-3/TRBV12-4	CASSLEVGGRAGNEQFF
TRBJ1-3	TRBV7-9	CASSLGPGQGRRNTIYF
TRBJ2-7	TRBV29-1	CSVARGQDREQYF
TRBJ2-1	TRBV9	CASSVRGGRDGNEQFF
TRBJ2-2	TRBV29-1	CSVEAQWGGGELFF
TRBJ1-2	TRBV12-3/TRBV12-4	CASREGQEYGYTF
TRBJ2-4	TRBV18	CASSEAGAKNIQYF
TRBJ2-3	TRBV20-1	CSASTLAGVGPDTQYF
TRBJ2-3	TRBV10-3	CAISGLAGGFTDTQYF
TRBJ2-1	TRBV7-7	CASSSRPLLAGGLNEQFF
TRBJ2-7	TRBV29-1	CSGRVPPAYEQYF
TRBJ2-7	TRBV20-1	CSASGLAGGLGSYEQYF
TRBJ2-1	TRBV24-1	CATSDRTSGRSSYNEQFF
TRBJ1-4	TRBV20-1	CSASVAGQINEKLFF
TRBJ2-1	TRBV3-1	CASSRQGGTSGRSNEQFF
TRBJ2-1	TRBV27	CASSLMGTGETYNEQFF
TRBJ2-1	TRBV6-5	CASSLNHPLAGDYNEQFF
TRBJ2-7	TRBV5-4	CASSSSGSYEQYF
TRBJ2-1	TRBV10-3	CAIKGAVDEQFF
TRBJ1-5	TRBV27	CASSDRGWQPQHF
TRBJ2-7	TRBV9	CASSPEGSYEQYF
TRBJ2-2	TRBV7-9	CASSLAAHKNTGELFF
TRBJ2-5	TRBV6-5	CASSYSLANAQETQYF
TRBJ2-1	TRBV7-9	CASSLRLDYSNEQFF
TRBJ2-3	TRBV6-2/TRBV6-3	CASSSGTSGRNRVTDTQYF
TRBJ2-3	TRBV7-2	CASRKGLAASTDTQYF
TRBJ2-1	TRBV20-1	CSARDRRGWRGEQFF
TRBJ1-1	TRBV7-9	CASSLDVNRGRAEAFF
TRBJ1-1	TRBV4-1	CASSTGEFTEAFF
TRBJ2-5	TRBV7-8	CASSLGTGAVRTQYF
TRBJ2-4	TRBV29-1	CSAEKGQGDIQYF
TRBJ2-5	TRBV10-3	CAISFDRAAQYF
TRBJ1-6	TRBV18	CASSRGQGYNSPLHF
TRBJ1-6	TRBV6-5	CASSPITMMALHF
TRBJ2-3	TRBV5-1	CASRATSSTDTQYF
TRBJ1-2	TRBV12-3/TRBV12-4	CASSGIRDGYTF
TRBJ1-2	TRBV7-9	CASSVQGSNGYTF
TRBJ2-4	TRBV7-1	CASSSRPSAGTEAKNIQYF
TRBJ1-2	TRBV27	CASSMGRGYGYTF